The subject of this entry is one T cell receptor (beta chain). It has no known antigen specificity. The record has no base qualities; no much larger clone is one base away. TCR CDR3 regions were amplified from genomic DNA by multiplex PCR using the deep immunoSEQ assay. Extracted genomic DNA from each cell subset was spread evenly across all wells of several immunoSEQ 96-well plates, with each plate serving as a replicate. For sorted subsets, each replicate PCR was loaded with about 0.2 ug genomic DNA, equivalent to about 33,000 T cell genomes. The purified libraries were quantified using a Qubit 3.0 fluorometer, sized with a Bioanalyzer 2100, and then quantified again using the KAPA Library Quantification kit. A separate single-read 150-cycle Illumina NextSeq 550 flow cell was used to sequence each immunoSEQ 96-well plate. The source study handled its data this way. The immunoSEQ output contained only junctional sequences without quality scores, so filtering could not match that applied to full-length reads. Sequences were annotated with PyIR, a Python wrapper for IgBLAST v1.9, and V/J genes and CDR3 were assigned using IMGT germline references. Reads with weak V/J assignments (E-value above 1e-6), missing CDR3, stop codons, out-of-frame junctions, or ambiguous translated residues were removed. V3J clonotypes were defined as sequences sharing an identical inferred V gene, J gene, and CDR3 amino acid sequence. To compute the percentage overlap between repertoires, the number of shared unique clonotypes was divided by the size of the smaller repertoire. Repertoire richness was assessed with RTK rarefaction, the Chao1 estimator, and Recon v2.1 estimates of unobserved clonotypes. For all TCRbeta clonotypes obtained by the gDNA method from several donors, generation probabilities were computed with OLGA. As stored in TCRdb, this immuneACCESS dataset retains in-frame rearrangements with V and J assigned. A fraction of the clones does not appear; measured against another copy, unresolved V genes explain less than half of the discrepancy, and the remainder lacks a known reason. That table gives V, J and clone size, and the DNA gave D and trimming. This sample gives some 1,900,000 clones in total; approximately 95% of them show up just once. Less than 1.5% of the sample lies in the top ten.

This entry is derived from a study of shared clonotypes between healthy human individuals (dated by TCRdb to 2020 to 2022). Study-wide context: Three men and two women, aged 18 to 49 years, made up the cohort. To increase sequencing depth and limit assay-specific biases, TCR repertoire library preparation and sequencing were carried out by different laboratories using diverse techniques. To estimate repertoire size and how much clonotypes are shared between individuals, the study performed deep sequencing of blood TCR repertoires from roughly five healthy adults. Each donor's leukapheresis produced roughly between roughly 0.85 and 10 billion PBMCs. For each donor, three plates each were used for CD4 naive and CD4 memory, two plates were used for CD8 naive, and one plate was used for CD8 memory.

The germline V gene (reference sequence) specifies SEHNR as CDR1 and FQNEAQ as CDR2. From cysteine to phenylalanine, the CDR3 is 14 amino acids long. CDR3 DNA is the only sequence kept; it has 42 bases, read in frame from the first base. The V end gives up 4 bases and the J end 5 bases, leaving 5 bases in the junction not matched to a gene. For the CD8 naive samples, CD45RO-negative cells were positively selected for CCR7, yielding a CD45RA+CCR7+ population from which TemRA cells were excluded. The donors were healthy, HIV-negative adults who had no recently reported acute infections or vaccinations. Every donor was a Caucasian adult living in Nashville, Tennessee, USA. After blood collection by leukapheresis, PBMCs were isolated using Ficoll-Histopaque density gradient centrifugation and then cryopreserved in the vapor phase of liquid nitrogen. Analytical flow cytometry was used to check the purity and quantity of every magnetically sorted T cell population. Each sorted fraction had its genomic DNA isolated and then quantified by UV absorbance on a Nanodrop 2000c.

The full study reports these points: Compared with non-shared clonotypes, the clonotypes found in all four sorted-subset donors had higher generation probabilities. The genetic and exposure-history diversity represented was limited by the small number of donors. Across four donors, roughly 5% of naive CD4, approximately 3.6% of naive CD8, about 2% of memory CD4, and 0.3% to 0.45% of memory CD8 clonotypes were shared. Rarefaction of sorted-subset datasets indicated incomplete sequencing despite the large sequencing depth. Larger estimated clonotype richness was generally found for naive subsets than for memory subsets. Sampling was restricted to blood, and TCR repertoires in tissues likely differ from the TCR repertoires found in blood. Pairwise subsampling indicated that sequencing depth was expected to affect the degree of clonotype sharing among donors.

The sequenced sample consisted of naive CD8+ T cells sorted from blood. The cell subset or site label of this sample denotes: CD45RA+CCR7+. The chain is assembled from TRBV7-9 and TRBJ2-5; 9 of the junction bases match TRBD2. The clonotype was recovered from a man in his late teens or twenties in good health. The nucleotide sequence is given as TGTGCCAGCAGCTCGTCTAGCGGGATTGAGACCCAGTACTTC. This translates into CASSSSSGIETQYF. Reference TRBV7-9 and TRBJ2-5 genes cover what lies past the CDR3, so the full variable domain is DTGVSQNPRHKITKRGQNVTFRCDPISEHNRLYWYRQTLGQGPEFLTYFQNEAQLEKSRLLSDRFSAERPKGSFSTLEIQRTEQGDSAMYLCASSSSSGIETQYFGPGTRLLVL.